The 24 T cell receptor beta chains listed next were all sequenced from one sample in a study of early T cells in non-severe SARS-CoV-2 infection. In TCRdb, the 5' RACE reads were re-called with MiXCR into one record per CDR3 protein. Of about 69,000 distinct CDR3 sequences listed, about 4.6% were seen once; the top ten hold more than 3%. This specimen consisted of whole blood, obtained at baseline. Every receptor here comes from an adult who was a healthcare worker with PCR-confirmed SARS-CoV-2 infection or an uninfected control (not recorded which). The donor label of this sample is uncertain.

CDR3 sequence: CASSLGTGPGELFF. CDR3 bases: TGTGCCAGTAGCCTCGGGACAGGGCCCGGGGAGCTGTTTTTT. This chain uses TRBV19 with TRBJ2-2; 9 nucleotides agree with TRBD1. This CDR3 contains 14 residues. Trimming took 6 bases from V and 6 from J; bases not matched to a gene: 5. CDR1 and CDR2 from the germline V gene are LNHDA and SQIVND (reference sequence).

This clonotype was picked up many times. The chain employs TRBV5-1 and TRBJ1-6; D unresolved. This CDR3 region has 14 residues. Trimming pared 0 bases from V and 7 bases from J, leaving 8 bases between. The V gene's germline CDR1 is SGHRS and CDR2 YFSETQ. This CDR3 is CASSLEGSNSPLHF. The CDR3 DNA sequence: TGCGCCAGCAGCTTGGAGGGATCCAATTCACCCCTCCACTTT.

This clonotype was seen a few times. The rearrangement links TRBV11-2 to TRBJ2-7, with TRBD1 as a possible D gene (6 bases). The CDR3 is 13 residues long. Trimming removed 5 bases from V and 2 bases from J, with 10 bases in between. Germline assignment: CDR1 SGHAT and CDR2 FQNNGV. CDR3 nucleotides: TGTGCCAGCAGCGCCGGGACAACCTACGAGCAGTACTTC. Its translation is CASSAGTTYEQYF.

This clonotype was counted many times. The chain is built from TRBV4-2 and TRBJ1-5; D is unresolved. V was shortened by 0 bases and J by 6 bases, with 9 bases between the two germline ends. Germline V gene lookup returns CDR1 LGHNA and CDR2 YNFKEQ. The CDR3 has 14 amino acids. The CDR3 region is CASSQDHGIQPQHF. In DNA form, the CDR3 reads TGTGCCAGCAGCCAAGATCACGGTATTCAGCCCCAGCATTTT.

The CDR3 nucleotides read TGCGCCAGCAGCCGGGGGGAGGGGCCCACAGATACGCAGTATTTT. Protein sequence: CASSRGEGPTDTQYF. The chain is built from TRBV5-1 and TRBJ2-3, with 7 bases matching TRBD2. The CDR3 is made up of 15 amino acids. Germline CDR1 SGHRS, CDR2 YFSETQ. V lost 4 bases and J lost 2; bases outside the gene matches: 7.

This clonotype was detected many times. The chain joins TRBV20-1 to TRBJ2-7, with D tentatively TRBD1 or TRBD2 (5 bases each). V lost 6 bases, J lost 5 bases, and 5 bases lay in between. The CDR3 has 9 amino acids. Looked up from germline, CDR1 is DFQATT and CDR2 is SNEGSKA (reference sequence). The CDR3 DNA is TGCAGTGCGGGGGACGAGCAGTACTTC. As protein: CSAGDEQYF.

This clonotype was observed at least ten times. The V gene is TRBV20-1, the J gene TRBJ2-5; D is uncertain. V lost 6 bases and J lost 4, with 9 bases in between. Looked up from germline, CDR1 is DFQATT and CDR2 is SNEGSKA (reference sequence). The CDR3 has 11 residues. Here the CDR3 reads CSATLAETQYF. In nucleotides, the CDR3 is TGCAGTGCCACCTTAGCAGAGACCCAGTACTTC.

This clonotype was counted at least ten times. CDR3 sequence reads: CASTPVRLAGSETQYF. The CDR3 region has the DNA TGTGCCAGCACCCCGGTTAGACTAGCGGGGTCTGAGACCCAGTACTTC. The chain is built from TRBV2 and TRBJ2-5; TRBD2 agrees at 11 bases. V trimming: 7 bases; J trimming: 5 bases; junction bases outside the gene matches: 12. Germline V gene sequence: CDR1 SNHLY, CDR2 FYNNEI. The CDR3 sequence is 16 residues long.

This clonotype was recorded a few times. The chain links TRBV6-5 to TRBJ1-1, with D possibly matching TRBD1 (5 bases). V was cut by 7 bases and J by 1 base, with 16 bases left in between. Germline V gives CDR1 MNHEY, CDR2 SVGAGI. The CDR3 runs 15 residues. CDR3 in DNA: TGTGCCAGCAAACAAACCGGGACGACGAACACTGAAGCTTTCTTT. Translation: CASKQTGTTNTEAFF.

In its sample, this clonotype was seen a few times. V and J are TRBV6-2 or TRBV6-3 and TRBJ2-3; no reliable D call. Germline assignment: CDR1 MNHEY and CDR2 SVGEGT. Between the trimmed V and J ends, which lost 6 bases and 5 bases, there was a span of 15 bases. The CDR3 runs to 14 residues. Written as DNA, the CDR3 is TGTGCCAGCAGCCGGAACCCCCCGGGAGATACGCAGTATTTT. Its translation is CASSRNPPGDTQYF.

The gene calls are TRBV7-9 and TRBJ2-2; 7 bases line up with TRBD2. Germline lookup yields CDR1 SEHNR and CDR2 FQNEAQ (reference sequence). There are 15 residues in the CDR3. With V trimmed by 7 bases and J by 3 bases, 8 bases remained unmatched. As DNA, the CDR3 is TGTGCCAGCATTGGACGTGCGGGGGACACCGGGGAGCTGTTTTTT. The encoded protein is CASIGRAGDTGELFF. Supplemented by reference TRBV7-9 and TRBJ2-2, the full variable domain reads DTGVSQNPRHKITKRGQNVTFRCDPISEHNRLYWYRQTLGQGPEFLTYFQNEAQLEKSRLLSDRFSAERPKGSFSTLEIQRTEQGDSAMYLCASIGRAGDTGELFFGEGSRLTVL.

Many counts were recorded for this clonotype. The chain joins TRBV19 to TRBJ2-3; D remains unclear. Trimming removed 5 bases from V and 2 bases from J, with 14 bases in between. This CDR3 spans 15 amino acids. CDR1 LNHDA and CDR2 SQIVND come from the germline V gene (reference sequence). This CDR3 is CASSLHSRPTDTQYF. For the CDR3, the DNA is TGTGCCAGTAGTCTCCACAGCCGCCCCACAGATACGCAGTATTTT.

This clonotype was observed a few times. The V and J genes are TRBV19 and TRBJ2-7, with 9 bases identical to TRBD1. This CDR3 is built from 15 residues. V was clipped by 6 bases and J by 3 bases; unmatched bases: 9. Germline V lookup: CDR1 LNHDA, CDR2 SQIVND (reference sequence). CDR3 sequence (DNA): TGTGCCAGTAGCCCCGTGACAGGGGGATACTACGAGCAGTACTTC. This sequence encodes CASSPVTGGYYEQYF.

This clonotype occurred a few times. V is TRBV14 and J is TRBJ2-1, with TRBD2 as a possible D gene (5 bases). This CDR3 is 14 amino acids long. Germline CDR1 and CDR2: SGHDN and FVKESK. V was clipped by 5 bases and J by 7 bases, with 15 bases between them. CDR3 nucleotides: TGTGCCAGCAGCGATTTACTAGTCACGAATGAGCAGTTCTTC. Its translation is CASSDLLVTNEQFF.

In this sample, this clonotype turned up many times. This chain connects TRBV30 to TRBJ1-2; no definite D call. Germline V gene sequence: CDR1 GTSNPN, CDR2 SVGIG (reference sequence). Trimming took 6 bases from V and 1 from J, leaving 12 bases between them. The CDR3 runs 13 residues. The CDR3 protein is CACSRWGNYGYTF. CDR3 nucleotides: TGTGCCTGCTCCCGATGGGGTAACTATGGCTACACCTTC.

This clonotype was picked up a small number of times. The V call is TRBV10-3, the J call TRBJ2-1, with TRBD2 matching over 14 bases. This CDR3 spans 16 amino acids. J was trimmed by 0 bases and V by 8 bases; bases with no gene match: 3. The germline gives CDR1 ENHRY, CDR2 SYGVKD. CDR3 protein: CAIGTSGGSSYNEQFF. The CDR3 DNA follows: TGTGCCATCGGGACTAGCGGGGGAAGCTCCTACAATGAGCAGTTCTTC.

This clonotype was detected a few times. This chain's CDR3 is CASRNNPTSGGTDTQYF. The CDR3 DNA is TGTGCCAGCAGAAACAACCCGACTAGCGGGGGGACAGATACGCAGTATTTT. The chain joins TRBV7-3 to TRBJ2-3; 13 nucleotides line up with TRBD2. Germline-derived CDR1 and CDR2 are SGHTA and FQGTGA. CDR3 size: 17 residues. The V gene end was trimmed by 6 bases and the J gene end by 3 bases; junction bases not matched to a gene: 9.

V usage is TRBV28 and J usage is TRBJ2-7; possibly TRBD1 for D (6 bases). V lost 8 bases and J 1 base, leaving 15 bases between the germline ends. CDR1 is MDHEN and CDR2 is SYDVKM in the germline V gene. This CDR3 region has 14 residues. The CDR3 nucleotides read TGTGCCAGCCGCAGACCGGGACAATCCTACGAGCAGTACTTC. Its translation: CASRRPGQSYEQYF.

A note on this clonotype: A read error may be the cause here, since a much bigger clone is one base away. This chain connects TRBV11-2 to TRBJ2-3; D may correspond to TRBD1 or TRBD2 (5 bases each). Germline CDR1 is SGHAT and CDR2 is FQNNGV. Trimming shortened V by 5 bases and J by 2 bases, and 14 bases separated the two germline ends. The CDR3 consists of 15 residues. In DNA form, the CDR3 reads TGTGCCAGCAGCGGGGACCCCGACCCCACAGATACGCAGTATTTT. Its protein product is CASSGDPDPTDTQYF.

This clonotype was seen a handful of times. The rearrangement uses TRBV15 and TRBJ1-5; a weak D match, TRBD1 (5 bases). The CDR3 consists of 15 residues. Germline loops: CDR1 LNHNV, CDR2 YYDKDF (reference sequence). Trimming removed 6 bases at V and 1 base at J, with 13 bases between. The CDR3 sequence is CATRVGVGSNQPQHF. The CDR3 DNA is TGTGCCACCAGGGTAGGGGTGGGGAGCAATCAGCCCCAGCATTTT.

This clonotype was detected many times. This chain uses TRBV7-2 with TRBJ1-1; D is perhaps TRBD1 (5 bases). The germline CDR1 and CDR2 sequences are SGHTA and FQGNSA. V dropped 4 bases and J dropped 1 base, with 16 bases sitting between them. There are 16 residues in the CDR3. CDR3 loop: CASSSGIQGRNTEAFF. CDR3 DNA: TGTGCCAGCAGCTCTGGTATCCAGGGTCGGAACACTGAAGCTTTCTTT.

The table lists this clonotype with many counts. The chain joins TRBV7-2 to TRBJ2-5, with D unresolved. Trimming pared 2 bases from V and 1 base from J, leaving 5 bases between. CDR3 size: 13 residues. Germline CDR1 reads SGHTA; CDR2 reads FQGNSA. The CDR3 sequence is CASSLFGQETQYF. The CDR3 DNA follows: TGTGCCAGCAGCTTATTTGGCCAAGAGACCCAGTACTTC.

At least ten counts were recorded for this clonotype. At one end the junction does not follow the germline gene, possibly because of a read error. This chain uses TRBV7-7 with TRBJ2-5; a possible D gene is TRBD2 (6 bases). The germline gives CDR1 SSHAT, CDR2 FNYEAQ (reference sequence). CDR3 length: 14 residues. The CDR3 nucleotides read TGTGCTAGCAGCCATAGCGGAGCAGGGGAGACCCAGTACTTC. Protein sequence: CASSHSGAGETQYF.

This clonotype was seen only a few times. CDR3 DNA sequence: TGTGCCAGCAGCTTGTACCTATCTAAACCTGATACGCAGTATTTT. Translating gives CASSLYLSKPDTQYF. The V and J genes are TRBV5-6 and TRBJ2-3; D unresolved. Per the germline V gene, CDR1 is SGHDT and CDR2 is YYEEEE. The CDR3 runs to 15 residues. V dropped 1 base and J dropped 6 bases, with 15 bases sitting between them.